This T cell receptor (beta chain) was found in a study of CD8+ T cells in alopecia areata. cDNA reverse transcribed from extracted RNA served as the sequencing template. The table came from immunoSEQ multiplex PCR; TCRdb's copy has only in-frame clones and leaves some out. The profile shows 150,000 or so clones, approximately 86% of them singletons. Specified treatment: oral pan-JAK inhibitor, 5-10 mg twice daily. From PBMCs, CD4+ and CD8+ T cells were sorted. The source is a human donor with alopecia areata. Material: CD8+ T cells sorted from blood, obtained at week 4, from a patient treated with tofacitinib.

The CDR3 loop reads CAWSIADSYEQYF. The CDR3 DNA sequence: TGTGCCTGGAGTATCGCAGATTCCTACGAGCAGTACTTC. J is TRBJ2-7 and V is TRBV30; D is ambiguous. V lost 2 bases and J lost 1, with 9 bases in between. This CDR3 has 13 residues. CDR1 and CDR2 from the germline V gene are GTSNPN and SVGIG (reference sequence). The full variable domain, with the rest looked up from reference TRBV30 and TRBJ2-7, is SQTIHQWPATLVQPVGSPLSLECTVEGTSNPNLYWYRQAAGRGLQLLFYSVGIGQISSEVPQNLSASRPQDRQFILSSKKLLLSDSGFYLCAWSIADSYEQYFGPGTRLTVT.